This entry describes one T cell receptor (beta chain). The data are from a study of blood T cell repertoires in COVID-19. About the study: In each case, the material was cDNA or gDNA derived from T cells, B-cell-depleted T cells, or PBMCs.

Clones were read by immunoSEQ multiplex PCR, and TCRdb kept only the in-frame ones, dropping some. This table holds 200,000 to 300,000 clones, roughly 86% found once. Cohorts were determined from participant-reported clinical history. The CDR3 totals 16 residues. Looked up from germline, CDR1 is SGHDT and CDR2 is YYEEEE. V lost 3 bases and J lost 3; bases outside the gene matches: 7. This sequence was found in a woman aged 40 to 50 with acute COVID-19. The sample taken for sequencing was PBMCs or T cells enriched from blood (not recorded which). The chain couples TRBV5-6 to TRBJ2-2, with 8 bases matching TRBD2. The CDR3 protein is CASSSQASGYTGELFF. DNA for the CDR3: TGTGCCAGCAGCTCCCAGGCTAGCGGGTACACCGGGGAGCTGTTTTTT.